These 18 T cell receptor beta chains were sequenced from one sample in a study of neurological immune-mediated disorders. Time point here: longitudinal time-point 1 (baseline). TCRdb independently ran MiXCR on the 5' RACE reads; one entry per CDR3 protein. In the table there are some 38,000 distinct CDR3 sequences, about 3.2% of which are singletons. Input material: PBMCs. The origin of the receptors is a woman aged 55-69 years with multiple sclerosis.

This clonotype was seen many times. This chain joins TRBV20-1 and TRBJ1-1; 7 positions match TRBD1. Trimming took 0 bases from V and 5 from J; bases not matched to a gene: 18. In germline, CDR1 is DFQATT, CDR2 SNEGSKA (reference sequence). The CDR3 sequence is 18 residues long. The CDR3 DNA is TGCAGTGCTAGAGATTGGCCATCAGGGGGGGAGTTTTTAACTGAAGCTTTCTTT. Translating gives CSARDWPSGGEFLTEAFF.

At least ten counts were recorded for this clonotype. Here the CDR3 reads CATSRDPLAGVPGELFF. For the CDR3, the DNA is TGTGCCACCAGCAGAGACCCCCTAGCGGGGGTCCCCGGGGAGCTGTTTTTT. V is TRBV15 and J is TRBJ2-2; 10 nucleotides line up with TRBD2. The V and J ends lost 0 bases and 6 bases, in that order; junction bases with no gene match: 7. The CDR3 is made up of 17 amino acids. In germline, CDR1 is LNHNV, CDR2 YYDKDF (reference sequence).

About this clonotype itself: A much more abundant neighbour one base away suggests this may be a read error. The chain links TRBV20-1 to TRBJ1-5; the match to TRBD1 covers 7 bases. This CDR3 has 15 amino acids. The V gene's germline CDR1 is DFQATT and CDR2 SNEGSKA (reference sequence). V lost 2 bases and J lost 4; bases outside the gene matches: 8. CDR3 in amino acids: CSARHGNRGNQPQHF. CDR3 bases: TGCAGTGCTAGACACGGGAACAGGGGAAATCAGCCCCAGCATTTT.

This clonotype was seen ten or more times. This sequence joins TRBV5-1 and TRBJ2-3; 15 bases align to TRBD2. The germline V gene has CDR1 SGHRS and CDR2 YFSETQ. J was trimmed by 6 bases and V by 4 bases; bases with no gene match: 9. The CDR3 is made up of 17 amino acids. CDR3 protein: CASSTGLAGGPSDTQYF. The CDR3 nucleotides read TGCGCCAGCAGCACGGGACTAGCGGGGGGCCCGAGTGATACGCAGTATTTT.

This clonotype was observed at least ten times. As DNA, the CDR3 is TGTGCCAGCAGAAACAGTGGACAAGAGACCCAGTACTTC. It translates to CASRNSGQETQYF. The rearrangement joins TRBV12-3 or TRBV12-4 to TRBJ2-5; D is undetermined. The V end lost 6 bases, the J end lost 2 bases, and 10 bases lay between the germline ends. The CDR3 is 13 residues long.

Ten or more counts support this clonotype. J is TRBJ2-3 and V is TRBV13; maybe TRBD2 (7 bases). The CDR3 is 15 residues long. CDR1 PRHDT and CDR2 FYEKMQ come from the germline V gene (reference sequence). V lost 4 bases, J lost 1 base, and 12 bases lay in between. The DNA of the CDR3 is TGTGCCAGCAGCTCAGAAGGGGGGGGCACAGATACGCAGTATTTT. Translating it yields CASSSEGGGTDTQYF.

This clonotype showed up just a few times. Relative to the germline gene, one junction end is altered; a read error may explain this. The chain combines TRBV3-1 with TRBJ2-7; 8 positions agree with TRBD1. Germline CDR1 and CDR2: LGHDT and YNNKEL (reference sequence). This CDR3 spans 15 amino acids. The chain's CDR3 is CVSSLAGTGYYEQYF. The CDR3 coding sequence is TGTGTCAGCAGCCTCGCCGGGACAGGCTATTACGAGCAGTACTTC.

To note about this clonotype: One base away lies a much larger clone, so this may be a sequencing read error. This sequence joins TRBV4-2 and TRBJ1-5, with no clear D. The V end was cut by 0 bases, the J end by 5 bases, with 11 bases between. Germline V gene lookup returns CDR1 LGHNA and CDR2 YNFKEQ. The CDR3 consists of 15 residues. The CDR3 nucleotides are TGTGCCAGCAGCCAAGATGGGAAGGGCTATCAGCCCCAGCATTTT. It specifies CASSQDGKGYQPQHF.

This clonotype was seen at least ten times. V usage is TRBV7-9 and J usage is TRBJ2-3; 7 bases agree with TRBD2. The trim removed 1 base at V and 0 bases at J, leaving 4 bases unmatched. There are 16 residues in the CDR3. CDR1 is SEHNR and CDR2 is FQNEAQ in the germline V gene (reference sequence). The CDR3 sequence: CASSLGERGSTDTQYF. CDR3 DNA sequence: TGTGCCAGCAGCTTAGGGGAGCGGGGCAGCACAGATACGCAGTATTTT.

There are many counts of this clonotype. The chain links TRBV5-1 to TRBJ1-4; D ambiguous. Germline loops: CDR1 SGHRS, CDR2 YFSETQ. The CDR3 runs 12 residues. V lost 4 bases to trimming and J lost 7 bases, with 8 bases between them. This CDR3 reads CASSDKSEKLFF. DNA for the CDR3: TGCGCCAGCAGCGACAAGAGTGAAAAACTGTTTTTT.

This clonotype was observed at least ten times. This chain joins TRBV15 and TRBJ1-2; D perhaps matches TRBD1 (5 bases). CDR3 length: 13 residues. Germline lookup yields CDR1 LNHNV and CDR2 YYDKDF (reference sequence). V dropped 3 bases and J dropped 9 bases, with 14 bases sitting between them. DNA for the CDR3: TGTGCCACCAGCAGCCTTCCGGGGCCCAGCTACACCTTC. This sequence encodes CATSSLPGPSYTF.

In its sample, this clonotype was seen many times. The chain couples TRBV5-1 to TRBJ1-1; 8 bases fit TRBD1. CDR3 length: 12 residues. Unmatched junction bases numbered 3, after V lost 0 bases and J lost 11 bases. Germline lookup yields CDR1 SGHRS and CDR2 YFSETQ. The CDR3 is CASSLGQGPAFF. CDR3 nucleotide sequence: TGCGCCAGCAGCTTGGGACAGGGGCCGGCTTTCTTT.

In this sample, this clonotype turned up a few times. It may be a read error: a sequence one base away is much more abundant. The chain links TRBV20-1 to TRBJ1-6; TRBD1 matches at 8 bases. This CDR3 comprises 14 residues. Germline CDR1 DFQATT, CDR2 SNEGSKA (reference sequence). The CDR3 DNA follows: TGCAGTGCTAGCATTGGGGACAGGAATTCACCCCTCAACTTT. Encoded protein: CSASIGDRNSPLNF.

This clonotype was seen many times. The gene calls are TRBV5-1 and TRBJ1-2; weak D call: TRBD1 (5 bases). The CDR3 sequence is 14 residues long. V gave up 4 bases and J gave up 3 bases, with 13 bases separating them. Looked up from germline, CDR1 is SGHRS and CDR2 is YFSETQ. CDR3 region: CASSPQGSDYGYTF. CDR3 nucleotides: TGCGCCAGCAGCCCGCAGGGTTCGGACTATGGCTACACCTTC. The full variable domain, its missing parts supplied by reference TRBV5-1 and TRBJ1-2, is KAGVTQTPRYLIKTRGQQVTLSCSPISGHRSVSWYQQTPGQGLQFLFEYFSETQRNKGNFPGRFSGRQFSNSRSEMNVSTLELGDSALYLCASSPQGSDYGYTFGSGTRLTVV.

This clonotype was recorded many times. The CDR3 region is CASSPEGQGNEKLFF. CDR3 nucleotides: TGCGCCAGCAGCCCGGAGGGACAGGGGAACGAAAAACTGTTTTTT. The chain joins TRBV5-1 to TRBJ1-4; 10 bases line up with TRBD1. The germline gives CDR1 SGHRS, CDR2 YFSETQ. The V segment lost 4 bases and the J segment 8 bases; nucleotides outside the gene matches: 8. The CDR3 is 15 residues long.

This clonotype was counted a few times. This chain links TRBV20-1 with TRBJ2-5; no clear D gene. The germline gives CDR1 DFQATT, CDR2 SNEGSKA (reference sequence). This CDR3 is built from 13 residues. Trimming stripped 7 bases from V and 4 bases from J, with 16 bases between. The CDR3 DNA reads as TGCAGTGACGAGGTAATAGCTGGAGAGACCCAGTACTTC. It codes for CSDEVIAGETQYF.

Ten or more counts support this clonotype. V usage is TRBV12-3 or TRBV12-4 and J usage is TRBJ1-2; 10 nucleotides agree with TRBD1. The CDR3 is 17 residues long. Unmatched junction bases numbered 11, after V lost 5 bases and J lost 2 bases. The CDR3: CASSPTVPGQGNYGYTF. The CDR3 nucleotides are TGTGCCAGCAGTCCGACTGTCCCGGGACAGGGGAACTATGGCTACACCTTC.

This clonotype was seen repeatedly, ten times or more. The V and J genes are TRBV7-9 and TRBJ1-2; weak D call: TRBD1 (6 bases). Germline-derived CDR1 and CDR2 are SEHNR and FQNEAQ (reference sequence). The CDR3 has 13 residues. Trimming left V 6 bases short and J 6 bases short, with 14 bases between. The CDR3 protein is CASRAQGVDGYTF. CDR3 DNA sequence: TGTGCCAGCAGGGCACAGGGAGTCGATGGCTACACCTTC.